The source of this T cell receptor beta chain is a study of response to subunit inactivated influenza vaccine. TCRdb reprocessed the RT-PCR reads via MiXCR and lists one record per CDR3 protein. This sample yields just under 550,000 distinct CDR3 sequences, of which roughly 23% are seen a single time; 2.5% to 3% belongs to the top ten. With V trimmed by 2 bases and J by 11 bases, 9 bases remained unmatched. The CDR3 contains 13 residues. CDR1 and CDR2 from the germline V gene are DFQATT and SNEGSKA (reference sequence). The sample also formed part of further work on T cells expressing NK-cell markers. That publication notes: The authors made TCR beta cDNA libraries by 5'RACE template switching. This switching added a universal primer site and UMIs. Obtained from sorted CD3+CD56+NKG2C+, CD3+CD56+NKG2C- and CD3+CD56-NKG2C+ T cells were the TCR beta repertoires. As a fraction of CD8+ T cells, dominant NKG2C+ clonotypes reached about 1.0-8% in 5 to 7 donors. The same clonotypes also predominated in the CD3+CD56-NKG2C+ fraction of a handful of donors. What remained unclear was the HCMV specificity of expanded NKG2C+ T cell clones.

The chain combines TRBV20-1 with TRBJ1-1; 9 bases agree with TRBD1. The sample here was CD4+ T cells sorted from PBMCs, taken approximately 13 days after vaccination. This TCR came from a man aged 45 to 65 who received an inactivated influenza vaccine. For the CDR3, the DNA is TGCAGTGCTAGACGGACAGGGGAAGGAGGGGCTTTCTTT. This gives the protein CSARRTGEGGAFF.